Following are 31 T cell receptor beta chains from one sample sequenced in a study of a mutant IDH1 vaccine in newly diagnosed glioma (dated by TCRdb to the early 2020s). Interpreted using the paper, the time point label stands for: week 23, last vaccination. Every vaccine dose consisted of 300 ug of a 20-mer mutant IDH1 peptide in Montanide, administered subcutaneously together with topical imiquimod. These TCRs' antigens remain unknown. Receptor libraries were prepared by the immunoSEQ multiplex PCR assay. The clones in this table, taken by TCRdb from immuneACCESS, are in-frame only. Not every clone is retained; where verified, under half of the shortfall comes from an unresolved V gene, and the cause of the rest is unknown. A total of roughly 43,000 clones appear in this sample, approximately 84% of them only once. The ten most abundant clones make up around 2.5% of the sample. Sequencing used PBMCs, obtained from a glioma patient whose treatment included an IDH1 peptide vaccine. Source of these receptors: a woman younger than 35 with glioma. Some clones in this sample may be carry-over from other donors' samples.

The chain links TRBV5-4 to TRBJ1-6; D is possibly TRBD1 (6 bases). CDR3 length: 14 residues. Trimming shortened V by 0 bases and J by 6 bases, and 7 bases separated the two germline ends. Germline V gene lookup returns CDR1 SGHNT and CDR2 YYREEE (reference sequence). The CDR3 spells CASSLGTANSPLHF. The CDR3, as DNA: TGTGCCAGCAGCTTGGGGACAGCTAATTCACCCCTCCACTTT. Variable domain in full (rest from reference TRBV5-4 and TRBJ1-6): ETGVTQSPTHLIKTRGQQVTLRCSSQSGHNTVSWYQQALGQGPQFIFQYYREEENGRGNFPPRFSGLQFPNYSSELNVNALELDDSALYLCASSLGTANSPLHFGNGTRLTVT.

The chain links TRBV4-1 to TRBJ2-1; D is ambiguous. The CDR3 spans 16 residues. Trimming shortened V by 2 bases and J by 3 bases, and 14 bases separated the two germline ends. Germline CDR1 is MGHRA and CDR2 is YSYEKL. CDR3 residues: CASSQHPGTYYNEQFF. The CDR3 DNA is TGCGCCAGCAGCCAACATCCGGGCACCTACTACAATGAGCAGTTCTTC.

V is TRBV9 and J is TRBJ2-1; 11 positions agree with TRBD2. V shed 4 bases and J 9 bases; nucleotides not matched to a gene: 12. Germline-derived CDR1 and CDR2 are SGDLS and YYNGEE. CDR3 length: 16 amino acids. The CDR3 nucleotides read TGTGCCAGCAGCTCCCGCGGGACTAGCGGAGGGACTGAGCAGTTCTTC. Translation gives CASSSRGTSGGTEQFF.

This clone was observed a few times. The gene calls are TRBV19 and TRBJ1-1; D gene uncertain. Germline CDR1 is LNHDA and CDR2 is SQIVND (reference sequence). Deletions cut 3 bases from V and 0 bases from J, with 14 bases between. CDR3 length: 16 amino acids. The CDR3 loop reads CASSIGIGSLNTEAFF. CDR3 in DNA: TGTGCCAGTAGTATCGGAATCGGCAGTTTGAACACTGAAGCTTTCTTT.

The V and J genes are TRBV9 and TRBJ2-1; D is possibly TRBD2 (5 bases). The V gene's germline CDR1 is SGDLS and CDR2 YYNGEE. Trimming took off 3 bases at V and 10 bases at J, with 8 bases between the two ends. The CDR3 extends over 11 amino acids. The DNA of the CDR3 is TGTGCCAGCAGCGCGGGGTGGGAGCAGTTCTTC. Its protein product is CASSAGWEQFF.

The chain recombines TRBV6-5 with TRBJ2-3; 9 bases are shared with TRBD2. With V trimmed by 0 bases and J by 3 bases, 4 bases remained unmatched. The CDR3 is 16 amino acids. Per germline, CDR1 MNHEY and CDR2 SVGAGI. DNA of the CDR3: TGTGCCAGCAGTTACTCGTTGCTAGCGGGAACAGATACGCAGTATTTT. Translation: CASSYSLLAGTDTQYF.

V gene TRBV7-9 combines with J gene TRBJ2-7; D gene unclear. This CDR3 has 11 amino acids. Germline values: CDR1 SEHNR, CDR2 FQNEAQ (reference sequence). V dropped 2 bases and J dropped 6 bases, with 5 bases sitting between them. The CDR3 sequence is CASSLIPEQYF. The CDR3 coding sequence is TGTGCCAGCAGCTTAATCCCCGAGCAGTACTTC.

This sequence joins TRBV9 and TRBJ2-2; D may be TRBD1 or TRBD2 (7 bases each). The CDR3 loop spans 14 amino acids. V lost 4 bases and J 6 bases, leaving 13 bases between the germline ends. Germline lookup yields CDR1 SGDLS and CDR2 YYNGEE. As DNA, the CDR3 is TGTGCCAGCAGCCAGGGGGGGGGCGCCGGGGAGCTGTTTTTT. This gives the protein CASSQGGGAGELFF.

The CDR3 bases are TGCGCCAGCAGCCAGGAGGGGTTGGATGAGCAGTTCTTC. It codes for CASSQEGLDEQFF. The gene calls are TRBV4-3 and TRBJ2-1; a weak D match, TRBD2 (6 bases). Trimming took off 3 bases at V and 8 bases at J, with 11 bases between the two ends. The CDR3 covers 13 residues. In germline, CDR1 is LGHNA, CDR2 YSLEER.

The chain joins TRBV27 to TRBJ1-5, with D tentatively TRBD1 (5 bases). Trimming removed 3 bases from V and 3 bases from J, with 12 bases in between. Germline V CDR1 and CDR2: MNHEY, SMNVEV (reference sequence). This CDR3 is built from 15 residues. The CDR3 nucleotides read TGTGCCAGCAGTTTTGGGGACGGATTCAATCAGCCCCAGCATTTT. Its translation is CASSFGDGFNQPQHF.

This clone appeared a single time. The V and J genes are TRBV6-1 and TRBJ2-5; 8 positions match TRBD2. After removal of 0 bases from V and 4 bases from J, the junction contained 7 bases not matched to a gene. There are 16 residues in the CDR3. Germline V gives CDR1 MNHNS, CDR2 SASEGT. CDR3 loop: CASSEAGRLARETQYF. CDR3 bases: TGTGCCAGCAGTGAAGCGGGGCGACTAGCGCGAGAGACCCAGTACTTC.

In DNA form, the CDR3 reads TGTGCCACCAGCAGAGATCACGGGAGCTCCTACAATGAGCAGTTCTTC. Its translation: CATSRDHGSSYNEQFF. This chain uses TRBV15 with TRBJ2-1; possible D gene TRBD2, 6 bases. Germline CDR1 reads LNHNV; CDR2 reads YYDKDF (reference sequence). With 0 bases removed from V and 0 bases from J, the gap between germline ends came to 9 bases. There are 16 residues in the CDR3.

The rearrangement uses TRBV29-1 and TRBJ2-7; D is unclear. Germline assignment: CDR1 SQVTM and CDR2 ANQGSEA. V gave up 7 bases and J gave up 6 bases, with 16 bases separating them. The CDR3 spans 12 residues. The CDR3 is CSADGLGTEQYF. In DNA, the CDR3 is TGCAGCGCCGACGGGCTAGGTACCGAGCAGTACTTC.

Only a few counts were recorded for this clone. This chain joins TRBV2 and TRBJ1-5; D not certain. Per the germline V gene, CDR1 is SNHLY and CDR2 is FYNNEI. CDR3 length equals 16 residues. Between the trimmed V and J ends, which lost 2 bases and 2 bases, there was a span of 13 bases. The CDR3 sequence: CASSEFGGMGNQPQHF. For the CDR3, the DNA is TGTGCCAGCAGTGAATTCGGAGGGATGGGCAATCAGCCCCAGCATTTT.

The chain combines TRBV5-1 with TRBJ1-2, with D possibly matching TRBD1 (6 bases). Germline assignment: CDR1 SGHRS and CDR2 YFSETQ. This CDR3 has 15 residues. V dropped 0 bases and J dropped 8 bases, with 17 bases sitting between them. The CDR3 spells CASSLAAGEVAGYTF. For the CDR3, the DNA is TGCGCCAGCAGCTTGGCCGCAGGGGAGGTGGCCGGCTACACCTTC.

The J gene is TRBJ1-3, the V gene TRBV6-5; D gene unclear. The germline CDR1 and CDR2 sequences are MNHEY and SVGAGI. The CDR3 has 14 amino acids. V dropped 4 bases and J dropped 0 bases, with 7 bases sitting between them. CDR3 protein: CASSFWGSGNTIYF. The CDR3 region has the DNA TGTGCCAGCAGTTTTTGGGGCTCTGGAAACACCATATATTTT.

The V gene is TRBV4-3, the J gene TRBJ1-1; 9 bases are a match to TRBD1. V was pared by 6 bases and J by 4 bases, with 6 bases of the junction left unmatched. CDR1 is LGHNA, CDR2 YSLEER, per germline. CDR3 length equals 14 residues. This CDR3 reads CASSKQGAGTEAFF. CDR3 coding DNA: TGCGCCAGCAGTAAACAGGGGGCCGGCACTGAAGCTTTCTTT.

The CDR3 nucleotides are TGCGCCAGCAGTGGACAGGCCATGGGGGAGACCCAGTACTTC. Amino acid sequence: CASSGQAMGETQYF. This chain joins TRBV4-1 and TRBJ2-5, with 7 bases aligning to TRBD1. Germline CDR1 reads MGHRA; CDR2 reads YSYEKL. The CDR3 is 14 amino acids. The junction had 9 bases not matched to a gene; V was cut back by 6 bases and J by 5 bases.

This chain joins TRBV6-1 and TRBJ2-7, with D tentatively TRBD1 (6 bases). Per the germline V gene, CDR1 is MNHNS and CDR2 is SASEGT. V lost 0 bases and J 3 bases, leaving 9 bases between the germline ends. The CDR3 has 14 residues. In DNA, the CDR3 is TGTGCCAGCAGTGAAGCGGGGGCGGGCTACGAGCAGTACTTC. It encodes CASSEAGAGYEQYF.

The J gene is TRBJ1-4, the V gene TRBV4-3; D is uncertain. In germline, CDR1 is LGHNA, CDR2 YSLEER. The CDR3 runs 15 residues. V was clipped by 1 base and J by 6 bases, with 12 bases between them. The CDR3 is CASSQVAERDEKLFF. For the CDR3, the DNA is TGCGCCAGCAGCCAAGTCGCGGAACGGGATGAAAAACTGTTTTTT.

DNA for the CDR3: TGTGCCAGCAGCTCTGCCGGACAGGGGATGAACACTGAAGCTTTCTTT. Encoded protein: CASSSAGQGMNTEAFF. The genes are TRBV7-9 and TRBJ1-1; 9 bases fit TRBD1. This CDR3 contains 16 residues. Per the germline V gene, CDR1 is SEHNR and CDR2 is FQNEAQ (reference sequence). The V segment lost 4 bases and the J segment 0 bases; nucleotides outside the gene matches: 6.

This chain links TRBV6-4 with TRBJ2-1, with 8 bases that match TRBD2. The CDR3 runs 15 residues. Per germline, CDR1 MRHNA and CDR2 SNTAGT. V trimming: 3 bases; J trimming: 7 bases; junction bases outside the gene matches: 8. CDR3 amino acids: CASSEKAGGQNEQFF. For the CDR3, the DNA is TGTGCCAGCAGTGAAAAGGCGGGGGGTCAGAATGAGCAGTTCTTC.

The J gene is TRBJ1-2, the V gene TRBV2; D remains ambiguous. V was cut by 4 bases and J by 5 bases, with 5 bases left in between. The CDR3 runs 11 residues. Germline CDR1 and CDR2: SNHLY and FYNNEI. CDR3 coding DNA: TGTGCCAGCAGTGGGGATTATGGCTACACCTTC. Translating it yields CASSGDYGYTF.

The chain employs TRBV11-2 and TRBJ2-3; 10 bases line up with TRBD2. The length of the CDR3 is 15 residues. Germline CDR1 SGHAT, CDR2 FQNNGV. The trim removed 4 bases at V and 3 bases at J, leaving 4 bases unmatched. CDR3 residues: CASSSSGSVTDTQYF. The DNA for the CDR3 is TGTGCCAGCAGCTCTAGCGGGAGTGTAACAGATACGCAGTATTTT.

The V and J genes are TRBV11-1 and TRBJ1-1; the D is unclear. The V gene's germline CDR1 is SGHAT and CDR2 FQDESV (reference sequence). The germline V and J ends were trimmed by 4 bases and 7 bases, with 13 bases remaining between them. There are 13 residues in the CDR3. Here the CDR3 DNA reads TGTGCCAGCAGCTCCTTTCATGGGAGTGAAGCTTTCTTT. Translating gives CASSSFHGSEAFF.

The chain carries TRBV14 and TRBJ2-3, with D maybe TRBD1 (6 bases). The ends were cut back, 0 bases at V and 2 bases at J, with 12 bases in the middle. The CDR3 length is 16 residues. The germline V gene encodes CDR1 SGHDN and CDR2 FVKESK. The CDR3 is CASSQDWGPITDTQYF. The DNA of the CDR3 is TGTGCCAGCAGCCAAGATTGGGGGCCGATCACAGATACGCAGTATTTT.

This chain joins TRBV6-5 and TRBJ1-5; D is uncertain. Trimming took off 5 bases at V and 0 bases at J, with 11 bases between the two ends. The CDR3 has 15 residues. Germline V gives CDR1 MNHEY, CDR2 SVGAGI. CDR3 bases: TGTGCCAGCAGTCGCTACGGTAATAGCAATCAGCCCCAGCATTTT. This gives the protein CASSRYGNSNQPQHF.

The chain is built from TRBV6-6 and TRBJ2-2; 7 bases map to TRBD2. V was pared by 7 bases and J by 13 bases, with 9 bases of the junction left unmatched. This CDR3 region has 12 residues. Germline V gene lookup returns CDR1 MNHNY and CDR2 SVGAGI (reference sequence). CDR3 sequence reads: CASNHASGGLFF. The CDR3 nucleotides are TGTGCCAGCAATCATGCGTCGGGAGGGCTGTTTTTT.

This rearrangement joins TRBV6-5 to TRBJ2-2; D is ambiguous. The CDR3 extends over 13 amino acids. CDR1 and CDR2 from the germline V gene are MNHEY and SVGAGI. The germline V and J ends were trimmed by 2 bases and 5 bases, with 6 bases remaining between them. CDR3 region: CASSYVTTGELFF. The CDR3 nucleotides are TGTGCCAGCAGTTACGTGACGACCGGGGAGCTGTTTTTT.

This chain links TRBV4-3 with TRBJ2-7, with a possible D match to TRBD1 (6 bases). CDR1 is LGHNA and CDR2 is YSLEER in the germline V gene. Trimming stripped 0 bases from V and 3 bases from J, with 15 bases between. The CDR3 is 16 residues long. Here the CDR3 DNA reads TGCGCCAGCAGCCAAGATAGGGCAGGGGCCTACTACGAGCAGTACTTC. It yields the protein CASSQDRAGAYYEQYF.

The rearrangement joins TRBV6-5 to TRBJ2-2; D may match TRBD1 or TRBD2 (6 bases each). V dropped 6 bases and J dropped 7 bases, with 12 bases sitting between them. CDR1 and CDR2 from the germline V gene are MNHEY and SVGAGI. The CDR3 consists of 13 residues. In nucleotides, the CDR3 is TGTGCCAGCAGCCTCAGGGGAGGCGGGGAGCTGTTTTTT. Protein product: CASSLRGGGELFF.